The 18 T cell receptor beta chains below come from one sample, sequenced in a study of T-cell memory formation after mild COVID-19. TCRdb recomputed calls from the 5' RACE reads with MiXCR, one row per CDR3 protein. The table lists around 150,000 distinct CDR3 sequences, approximately 15% of them singletons, with about 14% in the top ten. Material for sequencing was PBMCs or a T cell subset sorted from them (not recorded which). Every receptor here comes from an adult woman who had mild COVID-19 (a few samples of this study predate the infection). Cell type and time point are not known.

The V call is TRBV12-3 or TRBV12-4, the J call TRBJ2-3; D not resolved. The V gene lost 5 bases and the J gene lost 4 bases, with 7 bases spanning the gap. The CDR3 is 12 amino acids. The CDR3 is CASSPDPDTQYF. For the CDR3, the DNA is TGTGCCAGCAGTCCCGACCCAGATACGCAGTATTTT.

The chain is built from TRBV12-3 or TRBV12-4 and TRBJ1-1; TRBD1 aligns across 9 bases. V was clipped by 6 bases and J by 5 bases; unmatched bases: 4. The CDR3 consists of 13 residues. The DNA of the CDR3 is TGTGCCAGCAGGGGACAGGGTTGGACTGAAGCTTTCTTT. It yields the protein CASRGQGWTEAFF.

There are a few counts of this clonotype. The rearrangement links TRBV10-3 to TRBJ2-3, with D perhaps TRBD1 (5 bases). The V gene's germline CDR1 is ENHRY and CDR2 SYGVKD. This CDR3 is built from 17 residues. Deletions cut 3 bases from V and 0 bases from J, with 16 bases between. CDR3 nucleotides: TGTGCCATCAGTGATATCAGGCAGGGTTCGAGCACAGATACGCAGTATTTT. Amino acid sequence: CAISDIRQGSSTDTQYF.

In this sample, this clonotype turned up a few times. The chain couples TRBV6-4 to TRBJ2-3; 9 bases agree with TRBD1. Germline-derived CDR1 and CDR2 are MRHNA and SNTAGT. The CDR3 sequence is 16 residues long. The junction had 7 bases not matched to a gene; V was cut back by 4 bases and J by 2 bases. CDR3 amino acids: CASSAAGTGSTDTQYF. The CDR3 region has the DNA TGTGCCAGCAGTGCCGCCGGGACAGGGTCCACAGATACGCAGTATTTT.

This clonotype came up a few times. J is TRBJ2-7 and V is TRBV24-1; weak D call: TRBD1 (7 bases). V was cut by 4 bases and J by 7 bases, with 16 bases left in between. CDR3 size: 14 residues. Germline V gives CDR1 KGHDR, CDR2 SFDVKD. CDR3 nucleotide sequence: TGTGCCACCAGTGACCGAGAGACAGGGAGGGAGCAGTACTTC. Its translation: CATSDRETGREQYF.

The sample holds a few counts of this clonotype. The rearrangement joins TRBV7-8 to TRBJ2-2, with TRBD1 matching over 10 bases. From germline, CDR1 is SGHVS and CDR2 FQNEAQ. The V gene end was trimmed by 3 bases and the J gene end by 6 bases; junction bases not matched to a gene: 7. This CDR3 contains 16 residues. The chain's CDR3 is CASSFLGTGDPGELFF. In DNA form, the CDR3 reads TGTGCCAGCAGCTTTTTAGGGACAGGGGATCCCGGGGAGCTGTTTTTT. The variable domain in full, with the rest retrieved from reference TRBV7-8 and TRBJ2-2, is GAGVSQSPRYKVAKRGQDVALRCDPISGHVSLFWYQQALGQGPEFLTYFQNEAQLDKSGLPSDRFFAERPEGSVSTLKIQRTQQEDSAVYLCASSFLGTGDPGELFFGEGSRLTVL.

V is TRBV29-1 and J is TRBJ2-7; D unclear. The CDR3 length is 11 residues. The V end lost 0 bases, the J end lost 8 bases, and 8 bases lay between the germline ends. Per the germline V gene, CDR1 is SQVTM and CDR2 is ANQGSEA. The CDR3 region has the DNA TGCAGCGTTGAAGAAGGCGGAAAGCAGTACTTC. It is translated as CSVEEGGKQYF.

The CDR3 is CASSEGQRGTVGNEQFF. The CDR3 DNA reads as TGTGCCAGCAGTGAAGGTCAGCGGGGCACAGTCGGCAATGAGCAGTTCTTC. This sequence joins TRBV6-1 and TRBJ2-1; TRBD2 matches 7 bases. Germline V gene sequence: CDR1 MNHNS, CDR2 SASEGT. Unmatched junction bases numbered 12, after V lost 1 base and J lost 6 bases. CDR3 length: 17 residues.

This clonotype was found a few times. The J gene is TRBJ2-7, the V gene TRBV5-1, with a tentative D call TRBD2 (7 bases). Germline V gene lookup returns CDR1 SGHRS and CDR2 YFSETQ. The CDR3 loop spans 14 amino acids. V dropped 4 bases and J dropped 2 bases, with 13 bases sitting between them. CDR3: CASSPAGATYEQYF. CDR3 coding DNA: TGCGCCAGCAGCCCGGCGGGGGCAACCTACGAGCAGTACTTC.

V usage is TRBV29-1 and J usage is TRBJ2-7; TRBD1 aligns across 9 bases. The junction had 9 bases not matched to a gene; V was cut back by 6 bases and J by 6 bases. The germline V gene has CDR1 SQVTM and CDR2 ANQGSEA. The CDR3 has 13 amino acids. The CDR3 coding sequence is TGCAGCGTATCCCGGGACAGGGTAAGCGAGCAGTACTTC. Translation: CSVSRDRVSEQYF.

This clonotype has more than one count but fewer than ten. The J gene is TRBJ1-2, the V gene TRBV3-1; no clear D gene. Germline CDR1 and CDR2: LGHDT and YNNKEL (reference sequence). Trimming took off 1 base at V and 2 bases at J, with 11 bases between the two ends. The CDR3 has 15 amino acids. The CDR3 nucleotides read TGTGCCAGCAGCCAAGGATTGGGCATAAACTATGGCTACACCTTC. Its translation is CASSQGLGINYGYTF.

This clonotype was counted at least ten times. The chain recombines TRBV3-1 with TRBJ2-7; 9 bases map to TRBD1. Germline V gene data show CDR1 as LGHDT and CDR2 as YNNKEL (reference sequence). The CDR3 spans 13 residues. After removal of 4 bases from V and 5 bases from J, the junction contained 3 bases not matched to a gene. The CDR3 reads CASSPGQGDEQYF. In nucleotides, the CDR3 is TGTGCCAGCAGCCCGGGACAGGGAGACGAGCAGTACTTC.

V gene TRBV2 combines with J gene TRBJ1-1; maybe TRBD1 (6 bases). The CDR3 totals 12 residues. V dropped 6 bases and J dropped 10 bases, with 15 bases sitting between them. Germline V gene data show CDR1 as SNHLY and CDR2 as FYNNEI. The DNA of the CDR3 is TGTGCCAGCAGCGCATCAGGGGACTCAGCTTTCTTT. Its protein is CASSASGDSAFF. Full variable domain (remainder filled in from reference TRBV2 and TRBJ1-1): EPEVTQTPSHQVTQMGQEVILRCVPISNHLYFYWYRQILGQKVEFLVSFYNNEISEKSEIFDDQFSVERPDGSNFTLKIRSTKLEDSAMYFCASSASGDSAFFGQGTRLTVV.

This clonotype has a single count. The genes are TRBV12-3 or TRBV12-4 and TRBJ2-1, with D possibly being TRBD2 (7 bases). The ends were cut back, 9 bases at V and 6 bases at J, with 18 bases in the middle. The CDR3 has 14 amino acids. The CDR3 DNA reads TGTGCCAGTCTGTATGGGGGGGCATCCAATGAGCAGTTCTTC. It translates to CASLYGGASNEQFF.

This clonotype was counted only a few times. This sequence joins TRBV5-1 and TRBJ2-7; tentatively, D is TRBD2 (5 bases). V lost 6 bases, J lost 0 bases, and 10 bases lay in between. This CDR3 is built from 13 residues. CDR1 is SGHRS, CDR2 YFSETQ, per germline. The CDR3 spells CASNKADSYEQYF. CDR3 coding DNA: TGCGCCAGCAACAAAGCGGACTCCTACGAGCAGTACTTC.

The chain couples TRBV7-9 to TRBJ1-5; TRBD1 matches at 11 bases. The ends lost 4 bases at V and 6 bases at J; junction bases unmatched: 11. CDR3 size: 17 residues. Germline CDR1 SEHNR, CDR2 FQNEAQ (reference sequence). CDR3 amino acids: CASSSHSGQGAGQPQHF. DNA of the CDR3: TGTGCCAGCAGCTCTCATTCCGGACAGGGGGCAGGTCAGCCCCAGCATTTT.

J is TRBJ2-1 and V is TRBV12-3 or TRBV12-4; 10 nucleotides line up with TRBD2. V lost 3 bases, J lost 5 bases, and 4 bases stayed unmatched. CDR3 size: 15 residues. As DNA, the CDR3 is TGTGCCAGCAGTTTCAGGACTAGCGGAAACAATGAGCAGTTCTTC. Protein: CASSFRTSGNNEQFF.

This rearrangement joins TRBV5-1 to TRBJ2-2; D gene uncertain. V lost 0 bases and J 1 base, leaving 4 bases between the germline ends. The germline CDR1 and CDR2 sequences are SGHRS and YFSETQ. The CDR3 spans 14 residues. CDR3 region: CASSLVLNTGELFF. The CDR3, as DNA: TGCGCCAGCAGCTTGGTCCTGAACACCGGGGAGCTGTTTTTT. Drawing the rest from reference TRBV5-1 and TRBJ2-2, the complete variable domain is KAGVTQTPRYLIKTRGQQVTLSCSPISGHRSVSWYQQTPGQGLQFLFEYFSETQRNKGNFPGRFSGRQFSNSRSEMNVSTLELGDSALYLCASSLVLNTGELFFGEGSRLTVL.